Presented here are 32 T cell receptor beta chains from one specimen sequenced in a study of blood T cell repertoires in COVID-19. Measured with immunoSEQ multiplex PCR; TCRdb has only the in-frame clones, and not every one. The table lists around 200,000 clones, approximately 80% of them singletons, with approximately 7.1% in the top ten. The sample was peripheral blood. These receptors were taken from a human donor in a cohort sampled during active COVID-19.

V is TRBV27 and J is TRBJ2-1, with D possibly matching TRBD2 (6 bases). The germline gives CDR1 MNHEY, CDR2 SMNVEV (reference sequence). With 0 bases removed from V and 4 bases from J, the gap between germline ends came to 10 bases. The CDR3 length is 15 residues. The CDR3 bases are TGTGCCAGCAGTTTATCGAGGGCGGGGTACAATGAGCAGTTCTTC. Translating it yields CASSLSRAGYNEQFF.

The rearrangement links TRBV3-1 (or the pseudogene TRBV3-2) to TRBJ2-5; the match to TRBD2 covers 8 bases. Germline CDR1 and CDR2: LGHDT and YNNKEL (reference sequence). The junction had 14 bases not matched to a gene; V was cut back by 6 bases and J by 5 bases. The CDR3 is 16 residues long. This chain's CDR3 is CASRTGRRGARETQYF. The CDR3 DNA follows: TGTGCCAGCAGGACGGGGCGGCGGGGGGCCCGGGAGACCCAGTACTTC.

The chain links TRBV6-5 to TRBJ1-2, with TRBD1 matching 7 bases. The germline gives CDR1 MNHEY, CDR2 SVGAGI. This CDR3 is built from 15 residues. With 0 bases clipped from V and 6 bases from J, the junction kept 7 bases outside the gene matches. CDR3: CASSYSIGGGNGYTF. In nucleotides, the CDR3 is TGTGCCAGCAGTTACTCGATAGGGGGCGGAAATGGCTACACCTTC.

Written as DNA, the CDR3 is TGTGCCAGCAGTTACGGTGCGGGGGAACGTACCGGGGAGCTGTTTTTT. It codes for CASSYGAGERTGELFF. The chain joins TRBV6-5 to TRBJ2-2; 7 nucleotides line up with TRBD2. The CDR3 covers 16 residues. Trimming at V came to 2 bases and at J to 5 bases, leaving 8 bases not matched to a gene. CDR1 and CDR2 from the germline V gene are MNHEY and SVGAGI.

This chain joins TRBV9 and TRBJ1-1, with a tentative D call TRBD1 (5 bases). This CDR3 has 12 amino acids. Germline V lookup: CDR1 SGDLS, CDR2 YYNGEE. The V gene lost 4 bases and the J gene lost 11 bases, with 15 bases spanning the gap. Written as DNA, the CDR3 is TGTGCCAGCAGCAGTGGGGCTGGATCGGCTTTCTTT. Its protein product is CASSSGAGSAFF. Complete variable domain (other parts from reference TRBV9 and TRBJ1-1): DSGVTQTPKHLITATGQRVTLRCSPRSGDLSVYWYQQSLDQGLQFLIQYYNGEERAKGNILERFSAQQFPDLHSELNLSSLELGDSALYFCASSSGAGSAFFGQGTRLTVV.

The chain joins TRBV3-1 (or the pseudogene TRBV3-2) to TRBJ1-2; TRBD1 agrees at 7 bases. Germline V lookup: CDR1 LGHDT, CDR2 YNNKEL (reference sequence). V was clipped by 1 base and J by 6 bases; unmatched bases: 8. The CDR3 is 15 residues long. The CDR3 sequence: CASSQGQGLSDGYTF. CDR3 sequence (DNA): TGTGCCAGCAGCCAAGGACAGGGATTGAGCGATGGCTACACCTTC.

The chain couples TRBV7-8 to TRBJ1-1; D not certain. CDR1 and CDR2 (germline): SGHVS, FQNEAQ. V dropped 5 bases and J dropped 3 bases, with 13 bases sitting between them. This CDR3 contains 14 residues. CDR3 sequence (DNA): TGTGCCAGCAGCCCCGGGTCCATGCACACTGAAGCTTTCTTT. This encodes CASSPGSMHTEAFF. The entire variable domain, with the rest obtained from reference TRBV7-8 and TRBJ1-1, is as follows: GAGVSQSPRYKVAKRGQDVALRCDPISGHVSLFWYQQALGQGPEFLTYFQNEAQLDKSGLPSDRFFAERPEGSVSTLKIQRTQQEDSAVYLCASSPGSMHTEAFFGQGTRLTVV.

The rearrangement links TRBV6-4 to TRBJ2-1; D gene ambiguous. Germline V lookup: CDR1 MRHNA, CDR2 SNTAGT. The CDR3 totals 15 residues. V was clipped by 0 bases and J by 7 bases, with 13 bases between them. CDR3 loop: CASSDSGSSRNEQFF. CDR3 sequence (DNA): TGTGCCAGCAGTGACTCGGGTAGCTCGAGGAATGAGCAGTTCTTC.

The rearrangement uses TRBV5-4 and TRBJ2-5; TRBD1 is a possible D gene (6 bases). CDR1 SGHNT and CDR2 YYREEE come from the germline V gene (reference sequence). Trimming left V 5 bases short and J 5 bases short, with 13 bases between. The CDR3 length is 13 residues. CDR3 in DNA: TGTGCCAGCAGGAACAGGGCTGCGGAGACCCAGTACTTC. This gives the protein CASRNRAAETQYF.

CDR3 region: CASNNGGVGEKLFF. The CDR3 bases are TGTGCCAGCAACAATGGAGGAGTAGGAGAAAAACTGTTTTTT. The genes are TRBV5-8 and TRBJ1-4, with no clear D. The germline V gene encodes CDR1 SGHTS and CDR2 YDEGEE. This CDR3 region has 14 residues. Trimming removed 6 bases at V and 8 bases at J, with 17 bases between.

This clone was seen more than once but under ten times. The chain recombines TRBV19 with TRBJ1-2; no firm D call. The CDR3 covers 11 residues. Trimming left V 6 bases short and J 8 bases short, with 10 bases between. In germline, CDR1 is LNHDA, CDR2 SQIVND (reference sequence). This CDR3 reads CASRTVEGYTF. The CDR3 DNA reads TGTGCCAGTAGGACGGTGGAGGGCTACACCTTC.

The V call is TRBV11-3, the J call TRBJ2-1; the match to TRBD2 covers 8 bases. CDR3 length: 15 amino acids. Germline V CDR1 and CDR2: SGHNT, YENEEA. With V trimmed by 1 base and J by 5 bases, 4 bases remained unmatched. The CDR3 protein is CASSLVRGGNNEQFF. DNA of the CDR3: TGTGCCAGCAGCTTAGTCCGGGGGGGAAACAATGAGCAGTTCTTC. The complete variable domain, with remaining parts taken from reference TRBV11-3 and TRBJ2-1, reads EAGVVQSPRYKIIEKKQPVAFWCNPISGHNTLYWYLQNLGQGPELLIRYENEEAVDDSQLPKDRFSAERLKGVDSTLKIQPAELGDSAVYLCASSLVRGGNNEQFFGPGTRLTVL.

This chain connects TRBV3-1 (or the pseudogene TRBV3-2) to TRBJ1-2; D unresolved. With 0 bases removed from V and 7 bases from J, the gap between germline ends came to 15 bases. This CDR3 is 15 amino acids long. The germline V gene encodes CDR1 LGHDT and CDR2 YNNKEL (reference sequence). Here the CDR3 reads CASSQDPGKVGGYTF. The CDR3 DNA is TGTGCCAGCAGCCAAGATCCGGGGAAAGTAGGTGGCTACACCTTC.

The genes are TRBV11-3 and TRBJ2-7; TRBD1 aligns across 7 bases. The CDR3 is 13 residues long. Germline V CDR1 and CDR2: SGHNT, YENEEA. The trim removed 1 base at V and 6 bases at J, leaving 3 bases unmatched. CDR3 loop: CASSLGNRGEQYF. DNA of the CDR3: TGTGCCAGCAGCTTAGGGAACAGGGGCGAGCAGTACTTC.

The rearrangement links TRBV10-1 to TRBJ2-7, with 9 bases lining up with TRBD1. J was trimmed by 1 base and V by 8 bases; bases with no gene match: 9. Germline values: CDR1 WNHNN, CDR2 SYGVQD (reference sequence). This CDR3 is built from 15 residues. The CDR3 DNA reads TGCGCCAGCTCCGACAGGGGGTTAGGATCCTACGAGCAGTACTTC. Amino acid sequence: CASSDRGLGSYEQYF.

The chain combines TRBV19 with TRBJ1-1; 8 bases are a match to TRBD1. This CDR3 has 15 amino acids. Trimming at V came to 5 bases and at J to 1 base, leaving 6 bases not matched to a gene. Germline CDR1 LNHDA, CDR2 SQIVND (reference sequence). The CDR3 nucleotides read TGTGCCAGTAGTGGCCGGACAGGGAGGAACACTGAAGCTTTCTTT. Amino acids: CASSGRTGRNTEAFF.

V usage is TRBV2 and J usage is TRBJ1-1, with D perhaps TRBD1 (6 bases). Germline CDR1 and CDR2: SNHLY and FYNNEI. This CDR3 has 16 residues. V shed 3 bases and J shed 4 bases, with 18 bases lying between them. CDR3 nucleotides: TGTGCCAGCAGTGACAGCGGCGGGGGCGCGGGCACTGAAGCTTTCTTT. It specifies CASSDSGGGAGTEAFF.

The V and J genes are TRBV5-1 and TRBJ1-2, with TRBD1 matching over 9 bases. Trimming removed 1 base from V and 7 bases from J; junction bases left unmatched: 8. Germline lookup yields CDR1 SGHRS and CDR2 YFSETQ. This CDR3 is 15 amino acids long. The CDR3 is CASSLTTGGGRGYTF. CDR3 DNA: TGCGCCAGCAGCTTGACAACAGGGGGCGGACGTGGCTACACCTTC.

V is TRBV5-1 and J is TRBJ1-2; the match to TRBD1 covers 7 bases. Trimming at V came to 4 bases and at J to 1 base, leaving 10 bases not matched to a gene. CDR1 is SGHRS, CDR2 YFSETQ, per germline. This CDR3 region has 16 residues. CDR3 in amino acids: CASSLPDRENNYGYTF. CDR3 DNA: TGCGCCAGCAGCCTACCCGACAGGGAAAATAACTATGGCTACACCTTC.

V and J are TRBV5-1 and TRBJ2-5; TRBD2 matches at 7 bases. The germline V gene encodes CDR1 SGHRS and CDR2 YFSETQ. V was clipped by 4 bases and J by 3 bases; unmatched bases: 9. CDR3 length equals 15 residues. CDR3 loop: CASSPQDGGEETQYF. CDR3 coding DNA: TGCGCCAGCAGCCCCCAGGATGGGGGGGAAGAGACCCAGTACTTC.

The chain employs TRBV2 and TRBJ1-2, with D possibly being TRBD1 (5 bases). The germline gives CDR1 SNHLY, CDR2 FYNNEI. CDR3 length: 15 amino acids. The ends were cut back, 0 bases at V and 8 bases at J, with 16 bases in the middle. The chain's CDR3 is CASSEARGQTRGYTF. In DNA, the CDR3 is TGTGCCAGCAGTGAAGCGCGGGGCCAGACACGGGGCTACACCTTC. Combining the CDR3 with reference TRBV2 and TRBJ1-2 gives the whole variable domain EPEVTQTPSHQVTQMGQEVILRCVPISNHLYFYWYRQILGQKVEFLVSFYNNEISEKSEIFDDQFSVERPDGSNFTLKIRSTKLEDSAMYFCASSEARGQTRGYTFGSGTRLTVV.

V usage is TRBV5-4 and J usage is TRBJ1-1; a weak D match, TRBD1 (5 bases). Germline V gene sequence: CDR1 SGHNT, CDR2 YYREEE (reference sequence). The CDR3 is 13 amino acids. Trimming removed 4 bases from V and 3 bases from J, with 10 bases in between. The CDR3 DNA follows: TGTGCCAGCAGCCCAGGACACTACACTGAAGCTTTCTTT. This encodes CASSPGHYTEAFF.

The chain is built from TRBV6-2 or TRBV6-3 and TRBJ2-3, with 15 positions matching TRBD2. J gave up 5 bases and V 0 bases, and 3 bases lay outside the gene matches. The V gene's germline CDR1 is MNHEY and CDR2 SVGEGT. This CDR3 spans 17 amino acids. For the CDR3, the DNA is TGTGCCAGCAGTTACTCGGGACTAGCGGGGGGCTTAGATACGCAGTATTTT. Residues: CASSYSGLAGGLDTQYF.

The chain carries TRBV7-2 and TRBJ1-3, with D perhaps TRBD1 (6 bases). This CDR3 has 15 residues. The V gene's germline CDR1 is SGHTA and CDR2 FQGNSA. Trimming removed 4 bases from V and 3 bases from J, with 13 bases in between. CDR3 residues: CASSWDSGDGNTIYF. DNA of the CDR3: TGTGCCAGCAGCTGGGATTCAGGGGATGGAAACACCATATATTTT.

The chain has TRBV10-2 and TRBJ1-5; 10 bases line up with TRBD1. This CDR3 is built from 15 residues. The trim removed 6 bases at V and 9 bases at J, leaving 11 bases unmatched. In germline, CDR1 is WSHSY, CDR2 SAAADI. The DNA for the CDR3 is TGCGCCAGCAGATTGGGGACAGGGGATCACTGGCCCCAGCATTTT. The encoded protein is CASRLGTGDHWPQHF.

CDR3 in DNA: TGCGCCAGCAGCCAAGAGGCGACTAGTACCCAGCATTTT. Its translation is CASSQEATSTQHF. The gene calls are TRBV4-1 and TRBJ1-5, with D uncertain. The CDR3 spans 13 residues. Trimming removed 0 bases at V and 11 bases at J, with 11 bases between. Per the germline V gene, CDR1 is MGHRA and CDR2 is YSYEKL.

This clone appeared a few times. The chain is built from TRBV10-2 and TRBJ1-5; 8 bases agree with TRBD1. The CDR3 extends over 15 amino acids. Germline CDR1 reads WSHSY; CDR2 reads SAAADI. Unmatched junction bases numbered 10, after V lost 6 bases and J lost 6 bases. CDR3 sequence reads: CASSPDRGASQPQHF. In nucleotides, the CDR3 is TGCGCCAGCAGCCCCGACAGGGGAGCGTCTCAGCCCCAGCATTTT.

The CDR3 protein is CASSEVRGQGVGLYGYTF. CDR3 coding DNA: TGCGCCAGCAGCGAGGTCAGAGGACAGGGGGTCGGACTCTATGGCTACACCTTC. J is TRBJ1-2 and V is TRBV5-1; 10 bases fit TRBD1. The CDR3 spans 18 residues. V gave up 4 bases and J gave up 4 bases; unmatched junction bases: 16. Germline values: CDR1 SGHRS, CDR2 YFSETQ.

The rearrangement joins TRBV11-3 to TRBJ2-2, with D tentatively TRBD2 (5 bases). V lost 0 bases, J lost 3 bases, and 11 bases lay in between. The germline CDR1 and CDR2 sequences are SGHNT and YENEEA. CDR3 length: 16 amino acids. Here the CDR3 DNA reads TGTGCCAGCAGCTTAGATTCGAGGGTCCACACCGGGGAGCTGTTTTTT. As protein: CASSLDSRVHTGELFF.

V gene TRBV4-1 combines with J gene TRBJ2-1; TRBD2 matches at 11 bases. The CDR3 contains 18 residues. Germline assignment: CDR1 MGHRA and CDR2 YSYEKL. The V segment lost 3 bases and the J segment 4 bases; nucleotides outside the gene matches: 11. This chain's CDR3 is CASSQIDMGLAVYNEQFF. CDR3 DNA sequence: TGCGCCAGCAGCCAGATAGACATGGGACTAGCGGTTTACAATGAGCAGTTCTTC.

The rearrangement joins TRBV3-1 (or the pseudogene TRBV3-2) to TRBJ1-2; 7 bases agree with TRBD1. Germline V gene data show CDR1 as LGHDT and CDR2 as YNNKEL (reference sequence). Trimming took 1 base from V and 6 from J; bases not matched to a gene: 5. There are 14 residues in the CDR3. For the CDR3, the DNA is TGTGCCAGCAGCCAAGTAAAGGGGGCAAATGGCTACACCTTC. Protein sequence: CASSQVKGANGYTF.

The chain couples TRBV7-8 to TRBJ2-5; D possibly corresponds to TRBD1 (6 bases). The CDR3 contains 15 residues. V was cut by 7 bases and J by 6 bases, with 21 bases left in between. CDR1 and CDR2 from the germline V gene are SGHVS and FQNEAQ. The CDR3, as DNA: TGTGCCAGCACCGACCTACAGGGTGGGGGAAAGACCCAGTACTTC. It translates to CASTDLQGGGKTQYF.